This paragraph covers one T cell receptor (beta chain) sequence. Its antigen has not been determined. Base-call qualities are not available, and no considerably larger clone is one nucleotide away. In the paper's terms, the time point label means: week 47, end of study. A 20-mer mutant IDH1 peptide at 300 micrograms in Montanide made up each vaccine dose, which was injected subcutaneously together with topical imiquimod. Patients were given eight vaccinations, in weeks 1, 3, 5, 7, 11, 15, 19 and 23, which matched visits V03 through V10. Newly diagnosed WHO grade 3 or 4 IDH1-mutant astrocytomas showing loss of nuclear ATRX were present in the donors. The samples were drawn from NOA16, a multicentre, single-arm, open-label phase I trial in Germany that tested a mutant IDH1 peptide vaccine in humans for the first time. Genomic DNA for TCRB sequencing was isolated from EDTA blood with the DNeasy Blood and Tissue Kit.

Receptors were amplified or captured by the immunoSEQ multiplex PCR assay. Rearranged TCR beta chain sequences were amplified with the hsTCRB Kit following the manufacturer's protocol. An Illumina MiSeq was used to sequence the TCRB libraries. Regarding the original processing steps: Demultiplexing, trimming and gene mapping were performed with the kit vendor's proprietary platform. The source is immuneACCESS, and TCRdb retained only in-frame sequences with V and J called. Part of the clones is not carried over; for the studies checked, unresolved V genes explain less than half of this, and the remainder is unexplained. That table supplies the V and J calls and clone size; D and trimming were determined from the DNA. The table for this sample lists 60,000 to 65,000 clones; around four fifths of them were counted only once. The top ten clones comprise more than 3% of the sample. This sample is part of a study of a mutant IDH1 vaccine in newly diagnosed glioma (dated by TCRdb to about 2021). Study-level background: Vaccination started 4-6 weeks after radiotherapy alone, or was given together with temozolomide cycles in the groups whose treatment included chemotherapy. Longitudinal TCRB deep sequencing was performed for about two dozen treated patients wherever samples were available for exploratory analyses. Peripheral blood was drawn at six visits: V03 (baseline), V05, V07, V10, V12 and V13. The week-35 safety follow-up was designated visit V12, and the week-47 end of study was designated visit V13. The approximately 33 treated patients were around 62% male and roughly 40% female, with a mean age of roughly 42 years. Prior to enrollment, standard therapy consisting of radiotherapy alone, temozolomide alone, or radiochemotherapy with temozolomide had been administered to patients, with the combination being received by most patients.

Findings and caveats that apply to the study as a whole: The authors noted that analyses of patient blood samples could not be reproduced because of sample limitations. Pseudoprogression appeared unrelated to alterations in the top peripheral T cell clonotypes detected by TCRB sequencing. Availability determined which PBMC samples were chosen for TCRB deep sequencing. Vaccine-induced immune responses across multiple MHC alleles were detected in approximately 93% of patients.

The CDR3 runs 16 residues from the cysteine to the phenylalanine. Of the read, only the CDR3 DNA is kept; its 48 bases are in frame from base 1. Taken from the germline V gene (reference sequence), the CDR1 and CDR2 loops are LNHDA and SQIVND. V is clipped by 3 bases and J by 4 bases, and the sequence between their germline boundaries is 17 bases long. The rearranged chain carries TRBV19 and TRBJ2-3, and perhaps TRBD2 as D gene, on 7 matching bases. This TCR was recovered from a young man with glioma. The material was PBMCs, obtained from a glioma patient whose treatment included an IDH1 peptide vaccine. The CDR3 protein sequence reads: CASSIRGARWSDTQYF. The DNA sequence is given as TGTGCCAGTAGTATTCGGGGGGCGCGGTGGTCAGATACGCAGTATTTT.